Following are 8 T cell receptor beta chains from one sample sequenced in a study of T cell responses to AZD1222 COVID-19 vaccine. Assay: immunoSEQ multiplex PCR; the TCRdb copy retains only in-frame clones and omits some. The top ten hold approximately 8.8% of the sample, which has about 120,000 clones, 75% to 90% seen once. The sequencing here drew on peripheral blood, taken on day 0 of AZD1222 vaccination. These receptors originate from an adult in good health.

The chain uses TRBV27 and TRBJ1-2, with D possibly matching TRBD1 (5 bases). CDR1 and CDR2 (germline): MNHEY, SMNVEV (reference sequence). V was shortened by 6 bases and J by 4 bases, with 21 bases between the two germline ends. The CDR3 is made up of 16 amino acids. The CDR3 loop reads CASSYSGRDGGYGYTF. The CDR3 DNA reads as TGTGCCAGCAGCTACAGTGGGAGGGACGGCGGCTATGGCTACACCTTC.

This clone has a handful of counts. The chain recombines TRBV12-3 or TRBV12-4 with TRBJ1-5; D is ambiguous. Deletions cut 4 bases from V and 2 bases from J, with 6 bases between. The CDR3 sequence is 13 residues long. The chain's CDR3 is CASSYGGNQPQHF. The CDR3 DNA reads TGTGCCAGCAGTTACGGAGGCAATCAGCCCCAGCATTTT.

The V call is TRBV3-1 (or the pseudogene TRBV3-2), the J call TRBJ2-7; D ambiguous. Germline CDR1 is LGHDT and CDR2 is YNNKEL (reference sequence). Trimming pared 2 bases from V and 6 bases from J, leaving 17 bases between. This CDR3 has 15 residues. The CDR3 sequence: CASSQRTPGPIEQYF. The CDR3 region has the DNA TGTGCCAGCAGCCAAAGAACTCCCGGACCCATCGAGCAGTACTTC.

This chain joins TRBV29-1 and TRBJ2-3; D is tentatively TRBD1 or TRBD2 (7 bases each). This CDR3 has 15 residues. From germline, CDR1 is SQVTM and CDR2 ANQGSEA. Trimming removed 4 bases at V and 3 bases at J, with 17 bases between. CDR3 DNA sequence: TGCAGCGTTGGGGGGGGTGGGACAGCGACAGATACGCAGTATTTT. Protein sequence: CSVGGGGTATDTQYF.

This chain joins TRBV7-8 and TRBJ1-1; a possible D gene is TRBD1 (5 bases). The germline V gene encodes CDR1 SGHVS and CDR2 FQNEAQ. The CDR3 spans 12 residues. Trimming removed 5 bases at V and 3 bases at J, with 7 bases between. For the CDR3, the DNA is TGTGCCAGCAGCCCGACAGACACTGAAGCTTTCTTT. Translation gives CASSPTDTEAFF.

The J gene is TRBJ1-2, the V gene TRBV6-5; TRBD1 matches at 7 bases. CDR1 is MNHEY and CDR2 is SVGAGI in the germline V gene. The CDR3 consists of 12 residues. J lost 3 bases, V lost 11 bases, and 6 bases had no gene match. The CDR3 nucleotides read TGTGCCTCCCAGGGGGACGACTATGGCTACACCTTC. Protein sequence: CASQGDDYGYTF.

This chain joins TRBV7-2 and TRBJ2-5; TRBD1 matches 9 bases. From germline, CDR1 is SGHTA and CDR2 FQGNSA. The CDR3 covers 16 residues. Trimming cost V 4 bases and J 3 bases; bases outside gene matches: 9. The CDR3 loop reads CASSSWRDRAKETQYF. The DNA of the CDR3 is TGTGCCAGCAGCTCATGGAGGGACAGGGCGAAAGAGACCCAGTACTTC.

This clone was detected a few times. The chain carries TRBV18 and TRBJ1-5; possibly TRBD1 for D (6 bases). CDR3 length: 15 amino acids. Germline assignment: CDR1 KGHSH and CDR2 LQKENI. V was clipped by 0 bases and J by 4 bases, with 10 bases between them. The CDR3 DNA reads as TGTGCCAGCTCACCACCGAACAGGGCAAATCAGCCCCAGCATTTT. Translated, it gives CASSPPNRANQPQHF.